The T cell receptor (beta chain) described here comes from a study of response to subunit inactivated influenza vaccine listed by TCRdb under 2018. Regarding the complete study: To follow how T cells responded to a trivalent subunit inactivated influenza vaccine, the researchers relied on deep quantitative profiling of the T cell receptor repertoire. What the study reported, not specific to this receptor: The authors suggested that each seasonal influenza vaccination may recruit only a limited number of new T cells.

This clonotype was found a few times. Its cognate antigen has yet to be identified. No base quality information exists; no much larger clone differs at one position. CDR1 SGHRS and CDR2 YFSETQ were looked up in the germline V gene. V trim: 4 bases; J trim: 1 base; unmatched bases: 5. CDR3 length: 14 amino acids, cysteine to phenylalanine. Here the CDR3 DNA is all that survives: 42 bases in frame from base 1. Libraries came from RT-PCR. The reads were generated on an Illumina HiSeq 2500. Starting from the raw public reads, TCRdb applied fastp trimming at Q25, assembled clones with MiXCR and retained in-frame beta chains. Each record represents a unique CDR3 protein, reported with the most common genes and DNA among its rows. Recorded for this sample are around 470,000 distinct CDR3 sequences; approximately 6.9% of them occurred a single time. The top ten clonotypes cover around 13% of the sample.

The V gene is TRBV5-1 and the J gene is TRBJ2-7, and TRBD2 aligns with 7 junction nucleotides. Sequencing was performed on PBMCs from blood, taken less than 30 months after vaccination. The receptor comes from a man aged 50 to 69 who received an inactivated influenza vaccine. Donor details come from another sample of the same person, matched by shared clones. For the CDR3, the sequence is CASSRQAGSYEQYF. DNA sequence: TGCGCCAGCAGCCGTCAAGCGGGATCCTACGAGCAGTACTTC.